What follows is one T cell receptor (beta chain) and its context. A clone one base away is much larger, so this may be a read error. Trimming stripped 3 bases from V and 4 bases from J, with 15 bases between. CDR3 length equals 16 residues. This entry is derived from a study of spatial heterogeneity in lung cancer. About the research overall: Detected sequences consistently included more beta-chain ones than alpha-chain ones.

A unique molecular identifier was carried by every single TCR cDNA molecule. TCRdb passed the 5' RACE reads through MiXCR, listing each CDR3 protein once. Among 40,000 or so distinct CDR3 sequences, roughly 8% were seen once, and the ten largest hold 25% to 35%. Described time point: sample taken at primary tumor resection. There were 72 donors, all of them untreated patients with early-stage non-small cell lung cancer. Sequencing was performed on whole RNA extracted from tumor and nontumor lung tissue, or from frozen PBMC, and the material was left unsorted. The origin of this receptor is a male donor with early-stage non-small cell lung cancer. This material consisted of PBMCs, taken at surgery. The rearrangement uses TRBV12-3 or TRBV12-4 and TRBJ2-2; D not certain. CDR3 in amino acids: CASSFLPRGRTGELFF. The CDR3 DNA is TGTGCCAGCAGTTTTTTGCCGAGAGGACGCACCGGGGAGCTGTTTTTT.